Below are 20 T cell receptor beta chains sequenced from a single sample in a study of T cells in Graves' hyperthyroidism and ophthalmopathy. Researchers took RNA transcripts and amplified the TCR beta CDR3 regions from them. The HTBI primer set was used in a first-round RT-PCR of the TCR CDR3. TCRdb called the multiplex PCR reads again in MiXCR, with one record for every CDR3 protein. This table holds fewer than 650,000 distinct CDR3 sequences, 12% to 15% found once. The sample taken for sequencing was blood. These receptors all come from a woman aged 18-29 years with Graves' ophthalmopathy.

The table lists this clonotype with a few counts. The chain employs TRBV7-2 and TRBJ1-5; possible D gene TRBD1, 6 bases. With 6 bases removed from V and 2 bases from J, the gap between germline ends came to 23 bases. The CDR3 has 18 residues. Germline CDR1 and CDR2: SGHTA and FQGNSA. CDR3: CASSRRGGGGAGNQPQHF. The CDR3 DNA reads TGTGCCAGCAGTCGTAGGGGGGGGGGGGGCGCGGGCAATCAGCCCCAGCATTTT.

The chain recombines TRBV4-2 with TRBJ2-7; 8 bases map to TRBD2. Germline loops: CDR1 LGHNA, CDR2 YNFKEQ. Trimming removed 0 bases from V and 7 bases from J; junction bases left unmatched: 8. The CDR3 length is 15 residues. In DNA form, the CDR3 reads TGTGCCAGCAGCCAAGATGTCCAAACTAGCGGTGAGCAGTACTTC. It codes for CASSQDVQTSGEQYF.

This clonotype came up a few times. The chain couples TRBV5-1 to TRBJ2-1; TRBD1 aligns across 8 bases. V dropped 2 bases and J dropped 8; count of bases not matched to a gene: 9. The CDR3 consists of 15 residues. Germline CDR1 reads SGHRS; CDR2 reads YFSETQ. Written as DNA, the CDR3 is TGCGCCAGCAGCTTAGAGGCAGGGGGCAGGTATGAGCAGTTCTTC. Its protein is CASSLEAGGRYEQFF.

The chain joins TRBV5-8 to TRBJ1-2; D possibly corresponds to TRBD1 (6 bases). V lost 5 bases and J 3 bases, leaving 11 bases between the germline ends. CDR1 is SGHTS and CDR2 is YDEGEE in the germline V gene. The CDR3 sequence is 13 residues long. The CDR3 DNA reads as TGTGCCAGCAGGTTTCAGGGGCACTATGGCTACACCTTC. Encoded protein: CASRFQGHYGYTF.

The table lists this clonotype with many counts. V is TRBV6-1 and J is TRBJ2-3; 7 bases fit TRBD2. CDR3 length: 16 residues. V gave up 6 bases and J gave up 1 base; unmatched junction bases: 10. Per germline, CDR1 MNHNS and CDR2 SASEGT. DNA for the CDR3: TGTGCCAGCAGACCGACTGGCGGGAGACGCACAGATACGCAGTATTTT. This encodes CASRPTGGRRTDTQYF.

This clonotype has ten or more counts. This sequence joins TRBV7-2 and TRBJ2-1, with 9 bases that match TRBD2. The CDR3 consists of 15 residues. The junction had 5 bases not matched to a gene; V was cut back by 5 bases and J by 3 bases. Germline V gives CDR1 SGHTA, CDR2 FQGNSA. The CDR3 loop is CASSPSSGVYNEQFF. The CDR3 DNA follows: TGTGCCAGCAGCCCATCTAGCGGGGTCTACAATGAGCAGTTCTTC. The full variable domain, its missing parts supplied by reference TRBV7-2 and TRBJ2-1, is GAGVSQSPSNKVTEKGKDVELRCDPISGHTALYWYRQSLGQGLEFLIYFQGNSAPDKSGLPSDRFSAERTGGSVSTLTIQRTQQEDSAVYLCASSPSSGVYNEQFFGPGTRLTVL.

In its sample, this clonotype was seen many times. V gene TRBV6-1 combines with J gene TRBJ2-7; D may match TRBD1 or TRBD2 (5 bases each). The CDR3 sequence is 12 residues long. The V end lost 6 bases, the J end lost 1 base, and 7 bases lay between the germline ends. Germline values: CDR1 MNHNS, CDR2 SASEGT. This CDR3 reads CASRGRSYEQYF. Written as DNA, the CDR3 is TGTGCCAGCAGGGGACGTTCCTACGAGCAGTACTTC.

This clonotype was observed many times. The V and J genes are TRBV2 and TRBJ1-1, with TRBD1 matching 9 bases. The germline gives CDR1 SNHLY, CDR2 FYNNEI. V lost 5 bases, J lost 1 base, and 5 bases stayed unmatched. The CDR3 length is 15 residues. The CDR3 region has the DNA TGTGCCAGCAGTCTTACAGGGGGCTCGAACACTGAAGCTTTCTTT. It codes for CASSLTGGSNTEAFF.

This clonotype was seen repeatedly, ten times or more. The genes are TRBV18 and TRBJ1-2, with D hard to call. V lost 2 bases and J 3 bases, leaving 7 bases between the germline ends. Germline assignment: CDR1 KGHSH and CDR2 LQKENI. CDR3 length: 13 residues. DNA of the CDR3: TGTGCCAGCTCACCAGGGGAAGACTATGGCTACACCTTC. This gives the protein CASSPGEDYGYTF.

This clonotype was detected many times. The chain couples TRBV20-1 to TRBJ2-3, with D unclear. Trimming pared 1 base from V and 1 base from J, leaving 6 bases between. This CDR3 is 13 amino acids long. Germline V gives CDR1 DFQATT, CDR2 SNEGSKA (reference sequence). CDR3 coding DNA: TGCAGTGCTAGAGCCGGTCGCACAGATACGCAGTATTTT. Translated, it gives CSARAGRTDTQYF.

This clonotype was picked up many times. V usage is TRBV28 and J usage is TRBJ1-5; the D gene is possibly TRBD1 (5 bases). Germline V gives CDR1 MDHEN, CDR2 SYDVKM. The germline V and J ends were trimmed by 5 bases and 0 bases, with 14 bases remaining between them. This CDR3 is 16 amino acids long. CDR3 in DNA: TGTGCCAGCAGTCCGTGGGGGTTGAGTAGCAATCAGCCCCAGCATTTT. It codes for CASSPWGLSSNQPQHF. Looking up the rest from reference TRBV28 and TRBJ1-5 gives the full variable domain: DVKVTQSSRYLVKRTGEKVFLECVQDMDHENMFWYRQDPGLGLRLIYFSYDVKMKEKGDIPEGYSVSREKKERFSLILESASTNQTSMYLCASSPWGLSSNQPQHFGDGTRLSIL.

This clonotype was detected many times. The CDR3 DNA is TGCGCCAGCAGCTTTTTAGTTGGGAACACTGAAGCTTTCTTT. This gives the protein CASSFLVGNTEAFF. The chain uses TRBV5-1 and TRBJ1-1; the D is unclear. Trimming took 2 bases from V and 1 from J, leaving 9 bases between them. CDR1 is SGHRS and CDR2 is YFSETQ in the germline V gene. The CDR3 contains 14 residues.

This clonotype was seen ten or more times. The gene calls are TRBV19 and TRBJ1-2; 12 bases match TRBD1. The germline gives CDR1 LNHDA, CDR2 SQIVND (reference sequence). V trimming: 5 bases; J trimming: 5 bases; junction bases outside the gene matches: 6. This CDR3 region has 15 residues. The CDR3 DNA sequence: TGTGCCAGTAGTGGACCGGGACAGGGGGCTTATGGCTACACCTTC. Translation: CASSGPGQGAYGYTF.

Ten or more counts support this clonotype. The chain joins TRBV3-1 to TRBJ1-1; D is uncertain. This CDR3 comprises 17 residues. V was shortened by 0 bases and J by 1 base, with 15 bases between the two germline ends. Germline V gene lookup returns CDR1 LGHDT and CDR2 YNNKEL (reference sequence). CDR3 loop: CASSQETSGRQNTEAFF. The CDR3 coding sequence is TGTGCCAGCAGCCAAGAAACATCCGGACGGCAGAACACTGAAGCTTTCTTT.

With regard to this clonotype: It may be a read error: a sequence one base away is much more abundant. This chain connects TRBV15 to TRBJ2-5; tentative D call: TRBD2 (6 bases). CDR1 LNHNV and CDR2 YYDKDF come from the germline V gene (reference sequence). The CDR3 contains 16 residues. Trimming stripped 4 bases from V and 4 bases from J, with 19 bases between. Here the CDR3 DNA reads TGTGCCACCAGCAAGGTGGGGGGTCTGGTGGGAGAGACCCAGTACTTC. Protein product: CATSKVGGLVGETQYF.

The chain employs TRBV20-1 and TRBJ2-5, with 9 nucleotides matching TRBD2. There are 16 residues in the CDR3. CDR1 and CDR2 (germline): DFQATT, SNEGSKA (reference sequence). With 3 bases clipped from V and 7 bases from J, the junction kept 15 bases outside the gene matches. The CDR3 DNA follows: TGCAGTGCTAGGGTAGCGGGAGCTGTCGGAGGCGGGACCCAGTACTTC. As protein: CSARVAGAVGGGTQYF.

There are many counts of this clonotype. This chain links TRBV12-3 or TRBV12-4 with TRBJ1-1; D uncertain. V dropped 2 bases and J dropped 7 bases, with 8 bases sitting between them. The CDR3 is 12 residues long. CDR3 loop: CASSLQAGEAFF. The DNA for the CDR3 is TGTGCCAGCAGTTTACAGGCCGGTGAAGCTTTCTTT.

This clonotype appeared many times. The V call is TRBV4-1, the J call TRBJ2-7, with D perhaps being TRBD1 or TRBD2 (5 bases each). This CDR3 comprises 14 residues. Trimming pared 0 bases from V and 6 bases from J, leaving 12 bases between. Germline assignment: CDR1 MGHRA and CDR2 YSYEKL. CDR3 region: CASSQDGGVIEQYF. The CDR3 DNA reads TGCGCCAGCAGCCAAGATGGGGGTGTGATCGAGCAGTACTTC.

The sample holds many counts of this clonotype. The rearrangement links TRBV7-2 to TRBJ2-3, with D perhaps matching TRBD1 or TRBD2 (5 bases each). The CDR3 is 14 residues long. Germline values: CDR1 SGHTA, CDR2 FQGNSA. CDR3 amino acids: CATPGDLRTDTQYF. CDR3 DNA sequence: TGTGCTACCCCCGGGGACCTCCGCACAGATACGCAGTATTTT.

The sample holds many counts of this clonotype. This rearrangement joins TRBV28 to TRBJ2-5; D not certain. Per germline, CDR1 MDHEN and CDR2 SYDVKM. V lost 5 bases, J lost 0 bases, and 13 bases lay in between. This CDR3 contains 15 residues. CDR3 sequence (DNA): TGTGCCAGCAGTCCACTCACAGTGTACCAAGAGACCCAGTACTTC. Translating gives CASSPLTVYQETQYF.